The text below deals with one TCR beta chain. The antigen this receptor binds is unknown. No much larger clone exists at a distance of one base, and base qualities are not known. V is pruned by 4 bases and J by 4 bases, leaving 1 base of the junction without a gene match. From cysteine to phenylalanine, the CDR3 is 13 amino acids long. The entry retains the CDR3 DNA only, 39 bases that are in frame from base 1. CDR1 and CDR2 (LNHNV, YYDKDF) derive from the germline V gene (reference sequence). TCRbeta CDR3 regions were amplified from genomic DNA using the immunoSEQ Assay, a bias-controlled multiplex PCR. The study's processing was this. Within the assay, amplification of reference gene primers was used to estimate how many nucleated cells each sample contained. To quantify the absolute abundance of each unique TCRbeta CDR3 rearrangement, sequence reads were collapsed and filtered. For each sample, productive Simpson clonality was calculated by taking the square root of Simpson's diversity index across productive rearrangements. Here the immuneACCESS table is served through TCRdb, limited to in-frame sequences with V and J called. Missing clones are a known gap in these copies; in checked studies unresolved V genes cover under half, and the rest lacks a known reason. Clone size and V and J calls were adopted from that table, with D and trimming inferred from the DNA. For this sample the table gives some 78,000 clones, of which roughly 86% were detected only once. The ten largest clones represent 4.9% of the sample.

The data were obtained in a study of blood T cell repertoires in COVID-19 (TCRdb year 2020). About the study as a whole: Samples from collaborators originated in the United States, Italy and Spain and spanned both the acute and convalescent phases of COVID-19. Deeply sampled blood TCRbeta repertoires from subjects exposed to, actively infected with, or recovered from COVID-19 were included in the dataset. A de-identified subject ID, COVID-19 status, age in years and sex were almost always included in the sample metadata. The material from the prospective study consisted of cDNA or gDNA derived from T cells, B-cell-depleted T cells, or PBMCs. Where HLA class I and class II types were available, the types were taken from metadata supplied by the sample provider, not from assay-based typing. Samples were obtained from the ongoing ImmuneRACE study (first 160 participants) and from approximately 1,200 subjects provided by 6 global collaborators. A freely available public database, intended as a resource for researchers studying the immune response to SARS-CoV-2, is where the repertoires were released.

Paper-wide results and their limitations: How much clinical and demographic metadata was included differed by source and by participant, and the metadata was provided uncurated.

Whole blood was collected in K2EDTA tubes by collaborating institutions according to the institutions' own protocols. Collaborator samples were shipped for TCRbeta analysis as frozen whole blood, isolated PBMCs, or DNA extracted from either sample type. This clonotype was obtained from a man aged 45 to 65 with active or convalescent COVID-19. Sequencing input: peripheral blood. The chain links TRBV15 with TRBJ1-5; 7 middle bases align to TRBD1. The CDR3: CATSKQGNQPQHF. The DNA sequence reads TGTGCCACCAGCAAACAGGGGAATCAGCCCCAGCATTTT.